The present TCR beta chain was sequenced within a study of T cells in Graves' hyperthyroidism and ophthalmopathy (dated by TCRdb to the late 2010s). Looking at the study overall: Peripheral blood samples were taken at initial diagnosis, before any treatment was given. In six Graves' hyperthyroidism patients, the study also compared T-cell repertoires from thyroid tissue with T-cell repertoires from blood. A discovery cohort of approximately 97 patients, 43 with Graves' ophthalmopathy and about 60 with stable Graves' hyperthyroidism, was used to find distinguishing TCR V-J signatures. The paper describes TCR Vbeta CDR3 sequencing of 120 to 150 peripheral blood samples, made up of fewer than 50 ophthalmopathy patients, around 78 hyperthyroidism patients and 17 progressor patients. After blood sampling, hyperthyroidism patients were treated with methimazole at a starting dose of 30 mg daily, and ophthalmopathy patients were treated with high-dose intravenous methylprednisolone. For training and testing, the approximately 92 patients in the discovery cohort were randomly divided in a 7:3 ratio. Prospective prediction of ophthalmopathy was tested in an independent validation cohort of some 19 hyperthyroidism patients and 15 to 17 patients who later progressed to ophthalmopathy.

Stable Graves' hyperthyroidism was defined as no progression to ophthalmopathy during 18 months of follow-up. Hyperthyroidism patients were newly diagnosed, with disease duration under 2 months, and aged 18 to 65 years. Any patient with an uncontrolled infection, another autoimmune disease, pregnancy or lactation was excluded. Clinical symptoms, serum thyroxine and TRAb, thyroid ultrasound, and orbital computed tomography formed the basis for the diagnoses. PBMCs were separated from 7.5 to 10 ml of fresh peripheral blood using Ficoll-Paque density gradient centrifugation. Total RNA was extracted using Trizol reagent, and RNA quality was assessed on an Agilent 2100 Bioanalyzer. Amplification of TCR beta CDR3 regions was carried out from RNA transcripts. A first-round RT-PCR of the TCR CDR3 used the HTBI primer set with the Qiagen OneStep RT-PCR kit. The libraries were constructed in a second round of multiplex PCR and then size-selected and purified. The libraries were sequenced on an Illumina HiSeq2000 using paired-end 100 bp reads. On the authors' methods: SOAPnuke was used to process the raw data, throwing out any read that contained adapters or uncalled bases, had a mean Phred below 15, or lacked an exact constant-primer or identifier match. COPE v1.2.5 was used to merge the high-quality paired reads, and each unique nucleotide sequence was defined as a clonotype. Clonotypes were aligned to IMGT TRBV, TRBD and TRBJ reference segments using MiTCR v1.1. Analysis was restricted to V-J combinations with a frequency above 0.0001, which covered 99.2% of repertoires. The TCS score was defined as F50 (clonal expansion) divided by E x V (chaos), with BLOSUM62-based TCRdist calculated between CDR3 peptides within each V-J. Welch's t-statistics and random forest reduced 500 to 650 V-J features to roughly 13, which were used in a naive Bayes classifier (R e1071). Through fastp at Q25 and MiXCR, TCRdb rebuilt clones from the public reads, retaining in-frame beta chains. Each entry is one CDR3 protein sequence, shown with its most common DNA and genes. What appears here as the V and J calls and clone size reflects TCRdb's work, not the paper's. Present in this sample are around 290,000 distinct CDR3 sequences, about an eighth of which were seen just once. Together, the top ten hold 7.9% of the sample.

Comment on this clonotype: What this receptor recognizes is not known. No clone much larger than this one lies a single base away; base qualities are absent.

V and J are trimmed by 7 bases and 4 bases, and the gene matches miss 6 bases of the junction. Inclusive of the bounding cysteine and phenylalanine, the CDR3 is 15 residues long. CDR3 DNA is the only sequence kept; it has 45 bases, read in frame from the first base. The germline V gene (reference sequence) supplies CDR1 LNHDA and CDR2 SQIVND. What the study reported, not specific to this receptor: In validation, the model predicted progression to ophthalmopathy with approximately 71% sensitivity and around 72% specificity, a median of about 6 months before onset. Most expanded thyroid clonotypes (frequency above 0.001) were also detected in blood, suggesting blood repertoires may reflect thyroid immune responses. Sample size was not statistically predetermined, and investigators were not blinded to group allocation. In cross-validation, a model built on a 13 V-J signature told ophthalmopathy apart from stable hyperthyroidism with 85% to 90% sensitivity and 81% to 82% specificity, and in testing the same model reached 80%/75%.

This sequence was found in a woman in her forties with Graves' hyperthyroidism. In this chain, TRBV19 is recombined with TRBJ2-2; a stretch of 10 junction bases matches TRBD1. Source material: blood. The DNA is as follows: TGTGCCAGTACCCCGGGACAGGGGTTCACCGGGGAGCTGTTTTTT. Translated, this gives CASTPGQGFTGELFF.